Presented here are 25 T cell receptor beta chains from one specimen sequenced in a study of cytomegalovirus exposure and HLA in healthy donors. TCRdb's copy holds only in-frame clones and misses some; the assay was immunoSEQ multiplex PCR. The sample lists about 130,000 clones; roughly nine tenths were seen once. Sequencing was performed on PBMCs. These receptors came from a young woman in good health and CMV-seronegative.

The CDR3 sequence is CARTGFRNQPQHF. The CDR3 region has the DNA TGTGCCAGAACAGGGTTTCGGAATCAGCCCCAGCATTTT. The chain is built from TRBV25-1 and TRBJ1-5; the D gene is possibly TRBD1 (6 bases). Trimming pared 9 bases from V and 4 bases from J, leaving 13 bases between. The CDR3 runs to 13 residues. Germline assignment: CDR1 MGHDK and CDR2 SYGVNS.

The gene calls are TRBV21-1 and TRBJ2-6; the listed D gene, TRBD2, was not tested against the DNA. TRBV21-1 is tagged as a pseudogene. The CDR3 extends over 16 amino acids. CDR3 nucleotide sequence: TGTGCCAGCAGTGAAAGGCGGTGCTCTGGGGCCAACGTCCTGACTTTC. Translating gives CASSERRCSGANVLTF.

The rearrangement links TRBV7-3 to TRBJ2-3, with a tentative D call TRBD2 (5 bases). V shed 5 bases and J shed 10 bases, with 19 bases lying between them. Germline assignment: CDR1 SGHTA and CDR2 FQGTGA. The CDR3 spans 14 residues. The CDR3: CASSDTARLAPQYF. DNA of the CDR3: TGTGCCAGCAGCGATACCGCCCGGCTAGCCCCGCAGTATTTT.

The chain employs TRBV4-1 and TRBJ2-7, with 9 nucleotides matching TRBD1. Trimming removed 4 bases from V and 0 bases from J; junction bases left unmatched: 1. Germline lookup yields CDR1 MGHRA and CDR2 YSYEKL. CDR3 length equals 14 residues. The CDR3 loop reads CASSPDRGSYEQYF. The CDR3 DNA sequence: TGCGCCAGCAGCCCGGACAGGGGCTCCTACGAGCAGTACTTC.

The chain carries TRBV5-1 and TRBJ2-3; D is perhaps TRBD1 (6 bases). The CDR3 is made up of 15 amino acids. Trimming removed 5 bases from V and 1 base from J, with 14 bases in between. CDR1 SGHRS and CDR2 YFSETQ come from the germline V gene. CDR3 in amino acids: CASSSGTTRTDTQYF. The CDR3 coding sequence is TGCGCCAGCAGTTCCGGGACAACTCGCACAGATACGCAGTATTTT.

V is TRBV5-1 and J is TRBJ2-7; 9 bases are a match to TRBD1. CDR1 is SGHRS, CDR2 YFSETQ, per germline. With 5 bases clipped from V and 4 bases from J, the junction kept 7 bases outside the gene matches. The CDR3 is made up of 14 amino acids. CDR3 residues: CASSMLGTGYEQYF. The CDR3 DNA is TGCGCCAGCAGTATGTTAGGGACAGGGTACGAGCAGTACTTC.

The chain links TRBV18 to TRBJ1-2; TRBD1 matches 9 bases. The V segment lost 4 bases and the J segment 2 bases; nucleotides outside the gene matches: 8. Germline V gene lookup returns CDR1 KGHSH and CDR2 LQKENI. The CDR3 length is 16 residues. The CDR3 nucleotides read TGTGCCAGCTCACTGGGACAGGGTCGGGGAAACTATGGCTACACCTTC. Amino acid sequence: CASSLGQGRGNYGYTF.

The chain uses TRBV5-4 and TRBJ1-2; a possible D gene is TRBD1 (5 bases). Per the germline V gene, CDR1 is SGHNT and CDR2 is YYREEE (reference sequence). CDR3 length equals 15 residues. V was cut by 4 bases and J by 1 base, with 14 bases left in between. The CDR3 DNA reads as TGTGCCAGCAGCCTACCTAGGGGAAATAACTATGGCTACACCTTC. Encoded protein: CASSLPRGNNYGYTF. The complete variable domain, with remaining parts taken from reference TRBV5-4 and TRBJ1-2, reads ETGVTQSPTHLIKTRGQQVTLRCSSQSGHNTVSWYQQALGQGPQFIFQYYREEENGRGNFPPRFSGLQFPNYSSELNVNALELDDSALYLCASSLPRGNNYGYTFGSGTRLTVV.

The CDR3 DNA follows: TGTGCCAGCACAGGGGGCCCCTATAATTCACCCCTCCACTTT. This codes for CASTGGPYNSPLHF. The rearrangement joins TRBV2 to TRBJ1-6, with 8 bases aligning to TRBD1. The CDR3 length is 14 residues. Per the germline V gene, CDR1 is SNHLY and CDR2 is FYNNEI. Unmatched junction bases numbered 1, after V lost 7 bases and J lost 2 bases.

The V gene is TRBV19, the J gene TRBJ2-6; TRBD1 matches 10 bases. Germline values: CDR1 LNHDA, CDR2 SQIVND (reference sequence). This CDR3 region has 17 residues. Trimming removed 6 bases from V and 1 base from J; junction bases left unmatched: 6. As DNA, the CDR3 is TGTGCCAGTAGGGACGGGACAGGGGTGTCTGGGGCCAACGTCCTGACTTTC. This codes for CASRDGTGVSGANVLTF.

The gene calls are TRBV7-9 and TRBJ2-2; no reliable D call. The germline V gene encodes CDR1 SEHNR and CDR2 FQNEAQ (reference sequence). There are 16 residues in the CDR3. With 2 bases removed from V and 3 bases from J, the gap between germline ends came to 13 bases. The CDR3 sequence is CASSLIWQRYTGELFF. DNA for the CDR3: TGTGCCAGCAGCTTAATCTGGCAACGCTACACCGGGGAGCTGTTTTTT.

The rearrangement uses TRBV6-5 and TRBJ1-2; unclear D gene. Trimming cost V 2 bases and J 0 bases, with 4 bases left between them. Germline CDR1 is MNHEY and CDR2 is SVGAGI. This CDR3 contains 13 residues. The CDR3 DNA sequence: TGTGCCAGCAGTTACGCGGCTAACTATGGCTACACCTTC. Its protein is CASSYAANYGYTF.

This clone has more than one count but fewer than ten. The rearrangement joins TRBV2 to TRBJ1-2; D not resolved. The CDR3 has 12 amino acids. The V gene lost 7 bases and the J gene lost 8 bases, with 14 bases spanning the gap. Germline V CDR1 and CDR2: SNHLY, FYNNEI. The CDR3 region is CASIKAEGGYTF. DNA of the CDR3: TGTGCCAGCATCAAAGCAGAGGGAGGCTACACCTTC.

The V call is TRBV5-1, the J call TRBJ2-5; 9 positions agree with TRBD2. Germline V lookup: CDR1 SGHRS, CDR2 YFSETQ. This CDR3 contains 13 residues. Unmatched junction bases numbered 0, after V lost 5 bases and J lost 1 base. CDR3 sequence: CASRAGGQETQYF. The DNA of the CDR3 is TGCGCCAGCAGAGCGGGGGGCCAAGAGACCCAGTACTTC.

The CDR3 region is CASSFSLQGLVGSPLHF. The CDR3 bases are TGTGCCAGCAGTTTTAGCTTACAGGGGTTAGTGGGTTCACCCCTCCACTTT. The J gene is TRBJ1-6, the V gene TRBV28; 7 bases agree with TRBD1. The CDR3 length is 17 residues. Germline values: CDR1 MDHEN, CDR2 SYDVKM. J was trimmed by 9 bases and V by 3 bases; bases with no gene match: 14.

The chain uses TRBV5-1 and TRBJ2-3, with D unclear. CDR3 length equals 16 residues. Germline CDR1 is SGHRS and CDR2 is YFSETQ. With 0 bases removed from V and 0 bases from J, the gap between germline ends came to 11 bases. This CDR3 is CASSLDSGSSTDTQYF. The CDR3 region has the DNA TGCGCCAGCAGCTTGGACAGTGGGTCTAGCACAGATACGCAGTATTTT.

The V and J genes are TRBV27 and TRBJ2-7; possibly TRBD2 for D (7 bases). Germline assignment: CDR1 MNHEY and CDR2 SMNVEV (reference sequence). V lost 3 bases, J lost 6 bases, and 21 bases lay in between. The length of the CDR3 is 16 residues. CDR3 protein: CASSFVGGAPSLEQYF. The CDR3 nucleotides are TGTGCCAGCAGTTTTGTAGGGGGGGCACCCTCCCTCGAGCAGTACTTC.

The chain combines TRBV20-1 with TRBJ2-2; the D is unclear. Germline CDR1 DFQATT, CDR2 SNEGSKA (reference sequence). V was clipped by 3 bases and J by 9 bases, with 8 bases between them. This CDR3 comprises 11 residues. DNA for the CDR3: TGCAGTGCTAGCCCGCGGCGGGAGCTGTTTTTT. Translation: CSASPRRELFF.

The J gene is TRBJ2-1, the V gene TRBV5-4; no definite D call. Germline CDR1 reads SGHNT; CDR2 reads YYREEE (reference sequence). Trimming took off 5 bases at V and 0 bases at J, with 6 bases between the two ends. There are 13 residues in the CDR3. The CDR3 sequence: CASRQSSYNEQFF. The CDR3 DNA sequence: TGTGCCAGCAGACAGAGCTCCTACAATGAGCAGTTCTTC.

In nucleotides, the CDR3 is TGTGCCACCAGCAGACTAGAACTAGCTGAGGAGACCCAGTACTTC. Protein sequence: CATSRLELAEETQYF. J is TRBJ2-5 and V is TRBV15; a weak D match, TRBD2 (6 bases). The CDR3 consists of 15 residues. Germline loops: CDR1 LNHNV, CDR2 YYDKDF (reference sequence). The V and J ends lost 2 bases and 5 bases respectively, with 15 bases between them.

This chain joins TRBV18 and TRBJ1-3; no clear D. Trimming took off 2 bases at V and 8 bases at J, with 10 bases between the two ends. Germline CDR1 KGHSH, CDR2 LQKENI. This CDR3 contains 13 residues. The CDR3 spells CASSPGVGDTIYF. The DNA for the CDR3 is TGTGCCAGCTCACCAGGAGTGGGAGACACCATATATTTT.

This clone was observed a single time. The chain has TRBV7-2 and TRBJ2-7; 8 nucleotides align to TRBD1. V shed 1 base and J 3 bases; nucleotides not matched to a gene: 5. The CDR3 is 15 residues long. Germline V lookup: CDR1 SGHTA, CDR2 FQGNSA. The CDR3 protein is CASSLGQGALYEQYF. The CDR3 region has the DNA TGTGCCAGCAGCTTAGGCCAGGGGGCCCTCTACGAGCAGTACTTC.

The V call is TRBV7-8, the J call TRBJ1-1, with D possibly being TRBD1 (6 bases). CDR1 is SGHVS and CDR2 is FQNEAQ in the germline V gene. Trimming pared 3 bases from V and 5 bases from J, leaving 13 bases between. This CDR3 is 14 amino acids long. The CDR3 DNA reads TGTGCCAGCAGCTTGGTGGCAGGGGCTACTGAAGCTTTCTTT. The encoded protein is CASSLVAGATEAFF.

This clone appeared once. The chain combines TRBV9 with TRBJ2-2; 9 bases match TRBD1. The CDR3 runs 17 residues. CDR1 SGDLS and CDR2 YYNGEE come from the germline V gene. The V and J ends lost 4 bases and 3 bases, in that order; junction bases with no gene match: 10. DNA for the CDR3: TGTGCCAGCAGCCTTGGGACAGGGCAAAAGCACACCGGGGAGCTGTTTTTT. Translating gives CASSLGTGQKHTGELFF.

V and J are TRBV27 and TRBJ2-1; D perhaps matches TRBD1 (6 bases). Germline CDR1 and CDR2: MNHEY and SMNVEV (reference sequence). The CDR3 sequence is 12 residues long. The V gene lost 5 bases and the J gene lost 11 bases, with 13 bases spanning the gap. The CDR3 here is CASSHGTLKQFF. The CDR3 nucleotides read TGTGCCAGCAGTCACGGGACACTAAAGCAGTTCTTC.